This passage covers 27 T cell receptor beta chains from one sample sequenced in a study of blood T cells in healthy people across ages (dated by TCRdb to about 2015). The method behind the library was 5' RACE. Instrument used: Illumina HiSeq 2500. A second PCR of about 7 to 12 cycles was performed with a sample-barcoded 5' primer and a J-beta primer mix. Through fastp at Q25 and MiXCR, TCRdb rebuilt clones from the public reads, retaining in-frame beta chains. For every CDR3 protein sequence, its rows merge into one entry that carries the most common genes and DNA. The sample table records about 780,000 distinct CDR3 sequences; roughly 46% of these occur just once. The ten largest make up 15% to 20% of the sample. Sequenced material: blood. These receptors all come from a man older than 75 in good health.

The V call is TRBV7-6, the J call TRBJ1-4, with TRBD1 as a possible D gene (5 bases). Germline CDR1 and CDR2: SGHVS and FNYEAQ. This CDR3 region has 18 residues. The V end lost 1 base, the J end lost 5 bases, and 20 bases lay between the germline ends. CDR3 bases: TGTGCCAGCAGCTTAGAGGAGGGGCAGGAAGAAGTAAATGAAAAACTGTTTTTT. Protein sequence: CASSLEEGQEEVNEKLFF. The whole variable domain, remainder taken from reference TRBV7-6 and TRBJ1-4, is GAGVSQSPRYKVTKRGQDVALRCDPISGHVSLYWYRQALGQGPEFLTYFNYEAQQDKSGLPNDRFSAERPEGSISTLTIQRTEQRDSAMYRCASSLEEGQEEVNEKLFFGSGTQLSVL.

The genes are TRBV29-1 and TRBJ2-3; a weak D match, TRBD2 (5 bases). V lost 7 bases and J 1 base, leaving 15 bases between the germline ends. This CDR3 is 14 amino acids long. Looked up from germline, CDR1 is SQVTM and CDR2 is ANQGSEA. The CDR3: CSGEASLGTDTQYF. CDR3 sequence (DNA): TGCAGCGGTGAGGCTAGCCTCGGCACAGATACGCAGTATTTT.

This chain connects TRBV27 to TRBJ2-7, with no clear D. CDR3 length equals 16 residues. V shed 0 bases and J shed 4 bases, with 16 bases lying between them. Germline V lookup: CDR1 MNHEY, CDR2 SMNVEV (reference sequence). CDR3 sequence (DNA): TGTGCCAGCAGTTTATCGGCGACAACAACAACGTACGAGCAGTACTTC. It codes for CASSLSATTTTYEQYF.

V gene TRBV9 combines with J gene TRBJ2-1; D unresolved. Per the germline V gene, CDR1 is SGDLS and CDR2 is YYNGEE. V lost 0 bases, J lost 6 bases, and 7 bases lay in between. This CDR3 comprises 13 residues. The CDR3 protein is CASSVENSNEQFF. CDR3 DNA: TGTGCCAGCAGCGTAGAGAATTCCAATGAGCAGTTCTTC.

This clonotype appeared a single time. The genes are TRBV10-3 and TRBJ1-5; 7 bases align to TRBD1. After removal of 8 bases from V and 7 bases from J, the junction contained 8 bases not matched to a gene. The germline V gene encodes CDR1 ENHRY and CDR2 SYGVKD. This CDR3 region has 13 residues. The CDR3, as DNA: TGTGCCATCGGTCGCGACAGGGACCAGCCCCAGCATTTT. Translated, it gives CAIGRDRDQPQHF.

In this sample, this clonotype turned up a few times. CDR3 protein: CSARDAASGSSTDTQYF. The CDR3, as DNA: TGCAGTGCTAGAGATGCGGCTAGCGGGAGCAGCACAGATACGCAGTATTTT. The chain employs TRBV20-1 and TRBJ2-3; TRBD2 matches at 10 bases. The CDR3 spans 17 residues. CDR1 is DFQATT and CDR2 is SNEGSKA in the germline V gene (reference sequence). V trimming: 0 bases; J trimming: 0 bases; junction bases outside the gene matches: 6.

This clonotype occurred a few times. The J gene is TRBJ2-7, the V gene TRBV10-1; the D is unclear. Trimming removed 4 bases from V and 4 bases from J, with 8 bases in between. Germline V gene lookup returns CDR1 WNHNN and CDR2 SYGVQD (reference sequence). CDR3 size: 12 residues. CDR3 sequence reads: CASSGGDYEQYF. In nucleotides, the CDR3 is TGCGCCAGCAGTGGGGGTGATTACGAGCAGTACTTC.

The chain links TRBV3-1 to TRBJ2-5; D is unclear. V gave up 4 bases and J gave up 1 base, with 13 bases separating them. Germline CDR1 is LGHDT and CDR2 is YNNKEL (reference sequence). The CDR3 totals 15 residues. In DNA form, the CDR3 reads TGTGCCAGCAGCCTTCAACCGGGTTCCCAAGAGACCCAGTACTTC. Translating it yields CASSLQPGSQETQYF.

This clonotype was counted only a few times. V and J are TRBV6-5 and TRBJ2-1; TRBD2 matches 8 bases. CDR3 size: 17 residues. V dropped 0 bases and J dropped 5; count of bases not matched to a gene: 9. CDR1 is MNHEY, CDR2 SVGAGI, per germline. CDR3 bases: TGTGCCAGCAGTTACTCGAGAAGCGGGAGCGGCAACAATGAGCAGTTCTTC. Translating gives CASSYSRSGSGNNEQFF.

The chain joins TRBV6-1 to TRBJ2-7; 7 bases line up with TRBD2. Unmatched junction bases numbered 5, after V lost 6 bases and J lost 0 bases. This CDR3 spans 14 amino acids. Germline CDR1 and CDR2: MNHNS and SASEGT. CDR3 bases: TGTGCCAGCAGAAAGCGGGGAACCTCCTACGAGCAGTACTTC. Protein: CASRKRGTSYEQYF.

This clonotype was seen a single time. The CDR3 reads CASSYSTGTGELFF. Here the CDR3 DNA reads TGTGCCAGCAGCTATAGTACAGGAACCGGGGAGCTGTTTTTT. The chain links TRBV7-8 to TRBJ2-2; D might be TRBD1 (5 bases). Germline V gene lookup returns CDR1 SGHVS and CDR2 FQNEAQ. This CDR3 is 14 amino acids long. Trimming stripped 4 bases from V and 5 bases from J, with 11 bases between. Based on the CDR3 plus reference TRBV7-8 and TRBJ2-2, the full variable domain is GAGVSQSPRYKVAKRGQDVALRCDPISGHVSLFWYQQALGQGPEFLTYFQNEAQLDKSGLPSDRFFAERPEGSVSTLKIQRTQQEDSAVYLCASSYSTGTGELFFGEGSRLTVL.

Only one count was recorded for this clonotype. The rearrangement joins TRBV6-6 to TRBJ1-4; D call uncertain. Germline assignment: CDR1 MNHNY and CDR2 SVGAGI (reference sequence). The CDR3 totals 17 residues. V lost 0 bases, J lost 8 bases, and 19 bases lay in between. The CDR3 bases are TGTGCCAGCAGTTACTCCCTTCGGGGAGAGGGAAGGGAAAAACTGTTTTTT. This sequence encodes CASSYSLRGEGREKLFF.

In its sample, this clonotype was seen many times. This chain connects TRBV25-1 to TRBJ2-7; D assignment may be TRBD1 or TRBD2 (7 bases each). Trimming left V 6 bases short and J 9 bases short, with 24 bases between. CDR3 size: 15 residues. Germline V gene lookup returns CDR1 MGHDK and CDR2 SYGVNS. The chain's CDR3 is CASSRGGGGYDRQYF. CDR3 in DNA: TGTGCCAGCAGCAGGGGGGGAGGTGGTTACGATCGGCAGTACTTC.

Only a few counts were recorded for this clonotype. CDR3 sequence reads: CSARATGAVFAFF. The CDR3 DNA is TGCAGTGCTAGAGCGACAGGGGCAGTGTTTGCTTTCTTT. J is TRBJ1-1 and V is TRBV20-1; 8 nucleotides align to TRBD1. The CDR3 length is 13 residues. The germline gives CDR1 DFQATT, CDR2 SNEGSKA (reference sequence). The trim removed 1 base at V and 11 bases at J, leaving 9 bases unmatched.

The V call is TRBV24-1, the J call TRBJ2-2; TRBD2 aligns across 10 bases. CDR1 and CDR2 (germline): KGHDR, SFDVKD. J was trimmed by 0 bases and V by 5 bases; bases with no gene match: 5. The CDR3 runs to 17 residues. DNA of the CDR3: TGTGCCACCAGTGGTCACGGACTAGCGGCGAACACCGGGGAGCTGTTTTTT. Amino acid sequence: CATSGHGLAANTGELFF.

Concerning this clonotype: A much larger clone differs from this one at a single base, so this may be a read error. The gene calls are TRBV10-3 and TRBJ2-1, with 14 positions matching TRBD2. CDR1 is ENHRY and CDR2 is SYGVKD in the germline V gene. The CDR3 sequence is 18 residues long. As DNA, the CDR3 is TGTGTCATCAGTGAGTCGGGACTAGCGGGAGCAAACTACAATGAGCAGTTCTTC. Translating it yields CVISESGLAGANYNEQFF.

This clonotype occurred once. The CDR3 bases are TGTGCCAGCAACCAAGGGGGCAGGGGGACTTTCTTT. This encodes CASNQGGRGTFF. V is TRBV12-3 or TRBV12-4 and J is TRBJ1-1, with 7 positions matching TRBD1. This CDR3 has 12 amino acids. Trimming removed 7 bases from V and 12 bases from J; junction bases left unmatched: 11.

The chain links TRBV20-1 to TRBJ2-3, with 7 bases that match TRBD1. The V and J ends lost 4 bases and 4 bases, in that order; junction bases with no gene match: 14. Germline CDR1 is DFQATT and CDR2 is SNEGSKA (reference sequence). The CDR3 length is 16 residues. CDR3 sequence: CSANRYNVQGSDTQYF. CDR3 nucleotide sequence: TGCAGTGCTAATCGGTATAACGTACAGGGGTCAGATACGCAGTATTTT.

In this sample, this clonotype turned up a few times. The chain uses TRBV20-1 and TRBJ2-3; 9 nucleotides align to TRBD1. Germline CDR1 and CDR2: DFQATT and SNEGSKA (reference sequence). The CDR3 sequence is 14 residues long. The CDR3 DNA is TGCAGAGCCATAAGGGACAGGGTGGCAGGTACGCAGTATTTT. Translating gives CRAIRDRVAGTQYF.

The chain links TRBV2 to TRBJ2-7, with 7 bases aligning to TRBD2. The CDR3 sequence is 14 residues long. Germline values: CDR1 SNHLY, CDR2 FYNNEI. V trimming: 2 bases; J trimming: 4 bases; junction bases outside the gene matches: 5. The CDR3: CASSEQGGSYEQYF. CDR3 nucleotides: TGTGCCAGCAGTGAACAGGGAGGGTCTTACGAGCAGTACTTC.

The CDR3 protein is CASSPSGPPTQYF. CDR3 in DNA: TGTGCCAGCAGCCCTTCCGGGCCCCCGACCCAGTACTTC. The chain joins TRBV14 to TRBJ2-7; unclear D gene. Gene TRBJ2-5 matches the end of the DNA better, so the J call may be wrong. This CDR3 is 13 amino acids long. Germline V gives CDR1 SGHDN, CDR2 FVKESK.

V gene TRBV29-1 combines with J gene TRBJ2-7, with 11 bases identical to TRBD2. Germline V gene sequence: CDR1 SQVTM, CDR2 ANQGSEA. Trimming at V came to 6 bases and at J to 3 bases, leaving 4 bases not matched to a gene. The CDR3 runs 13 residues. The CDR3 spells CSVTGTSGYEQYF. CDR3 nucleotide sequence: TGCAGCGTGACCGGGACTAGCGGCTACGAGCAGTACTTC.

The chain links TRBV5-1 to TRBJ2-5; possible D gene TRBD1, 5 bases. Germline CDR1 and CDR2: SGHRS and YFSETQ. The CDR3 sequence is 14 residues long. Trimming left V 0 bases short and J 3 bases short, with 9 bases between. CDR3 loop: CASSLVQGEETQYF. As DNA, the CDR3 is TGCGCCAGCAGCTTGGTTCAGGGCGAAGAGACCCAGTACTTC.

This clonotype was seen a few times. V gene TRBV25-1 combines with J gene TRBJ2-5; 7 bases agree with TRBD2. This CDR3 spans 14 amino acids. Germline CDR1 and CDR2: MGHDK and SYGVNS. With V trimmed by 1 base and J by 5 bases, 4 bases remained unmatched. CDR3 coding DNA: TGTGCCAGCAGTGAATTGGGGGGGGACGAGACCCAGTACTTC. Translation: CASSELGGDETQYF.

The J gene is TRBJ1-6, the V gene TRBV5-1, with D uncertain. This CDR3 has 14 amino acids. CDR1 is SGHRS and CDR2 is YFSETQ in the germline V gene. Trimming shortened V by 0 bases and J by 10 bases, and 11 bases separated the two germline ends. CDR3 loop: CASSLVNLESPLHF. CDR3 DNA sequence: TGCGCCAGCAGCTTGGTAAATCTGGAATCACCCCTCCACTTT.

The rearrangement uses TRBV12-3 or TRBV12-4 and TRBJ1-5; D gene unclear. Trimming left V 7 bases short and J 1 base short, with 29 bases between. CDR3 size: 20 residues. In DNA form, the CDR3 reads TGTGCCAGCAACGCCCATGGCTGGGCAGTAAATTATATGAGCAATCAGCCCCAGCATTTT. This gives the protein CASNAHGWAVNYMSNQPQHF.

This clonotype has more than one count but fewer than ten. CDR3 bases: TGCAGTGCTAGCTTCGGACAAGAGACCCAGTACTTC. Translation gives CSASFGQETQYF. The V and J genes are TRBV20-1 and TRBJ2-5; D gene uncertain. The CDR3 consists of 12 residues. The germline V and J ends were trimmed by 3 bases and 2 bases, with 7 bases remaining between them. CDR1 and CDR2 from the germline V gene are DFQATT and SNEGSKA (reference sequence).